This T cell receptor (beta chain) came from a study of T cells after posttransplantation cyclophosphamide. Study observations and caveats: TRB overlap between skin or GI tissue T cells and blood was limited.

The CDR3 sequence is 15 residues long. The V gene's germline CDR1 is SGHRS and CDR2 YFSETQ. V gave up 0 bases and J gave up 0 bases, with 9 bases separating them. The naive gate required viable CD3+CD4+ or CD3+CD8+ cells with CCR7+CD45RA+CD45RO-CD95-CD27+CD28+ phenotype. Some clones are missing from TCRdb's copy, which holds only in-frame ones; the method was immunoSEQ multiplex PCR. The sample holds about 21,000 clones, roughly 98% seen once. A word on this clone: Its antigen is unidentified.

Sequenced sample: naive CD8+ T cells sorted from PBMCs. The sequence was obtained from a man aged 40-49 years in good health, CMV-negative, and a related stem cell transplant donor. The V call is TRBV5-1, the J call TRBJ1-1; tentatively, D is TRBD1 (5 bases). The CDR3: CASSLVGALNTEAFF. In nucleotides, the CDR3 is TGCGCCAGCAGCTTGGTAGGGGCGTTGAACACTGAAGCTTTCTTT.